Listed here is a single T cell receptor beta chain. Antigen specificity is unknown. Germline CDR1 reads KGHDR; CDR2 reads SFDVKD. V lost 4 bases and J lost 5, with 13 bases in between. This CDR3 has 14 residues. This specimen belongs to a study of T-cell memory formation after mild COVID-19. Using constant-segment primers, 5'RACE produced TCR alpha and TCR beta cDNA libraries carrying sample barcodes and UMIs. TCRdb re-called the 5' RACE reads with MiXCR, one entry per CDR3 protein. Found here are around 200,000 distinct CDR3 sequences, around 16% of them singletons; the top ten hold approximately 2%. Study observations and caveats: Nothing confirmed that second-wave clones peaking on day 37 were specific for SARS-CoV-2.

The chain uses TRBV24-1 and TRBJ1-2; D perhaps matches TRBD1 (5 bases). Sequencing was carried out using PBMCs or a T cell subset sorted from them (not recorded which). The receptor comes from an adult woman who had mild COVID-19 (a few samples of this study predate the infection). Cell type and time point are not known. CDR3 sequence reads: CATSEPGRPYGYTF. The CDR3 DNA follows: TGTGCCACCAGTGAACCGGGACGGCCATATGGCTACACCTTC.